The present TCR beta chain was sequenced within a study of blood T cell repertoires in COVID-19. Sequencing used immunoSEQ multiplex PCR; TCRdb keeps in-frame clones, though not all of them. The profile covers 220,000 or so clones, with around 83% appearing a single time and over 2.5% taken by the ten largest. Germline V gives CDR1 SNHLY, CDR2 FYNNEI. CDR3 length: 15 residues. The V end lost 5 bases, the J end lost 2 bases, and 15 bases lay between the germline ends. This sequence originates from a man in his forties or fifties who had recovered from COVID-19. The sequenced sample was peripheral blood. V is TRBV2 and J is TRBJ1-2; a weak D match, TRBD1 (6 bases). Here the CDR3 DNA reads TGTGCCAGCAGTTTTAAGGGGGACATGAACTATGGCTACACCTTC. Protein product: CASSFKGDMNYGYTF.